This TCR beta chain emerged from a study of CD8+ T cells in alopecia areata. About the research overall: Treatment comprised oral tofacitinib, 5 to 10 mg twice daily, in treated patients.

V was cut by 7 bases and J by 3 bases, with 10 bases left in between. Germline-derived CDR1 and CDR2 are SQVTM and ANQGSEA. The length of the CDR3 is 12 residues. Individuals with alopecia areata gave both lesional scalp punch biopsies and peripheral blood for collection. PBMC-derived CD4+ and CD8+ T cells were sorted. Extracted from the samples, RNA was reverse transcribed into cDNA to serve as the sequencing template. The repertoire was sequenced with immunoSEQ multiplex PCR; TCRdb's copy has only in-frame clones and lacks some. Of around 140,000 clones in the sample, 40% to 65% were seen once. On this clone itself: What it binds is unknown.

Overall study findings and caveats: The study found higher clonality in lesional than normal scalp, especially in alopecia totalis/universalis.

This chain joins TRBV29-1 and TRBJ2-1, with a weak D call TRBD2 (6 bases). The sequences come from CD4+ T cells sorted from blood, collected at week 0. The sequence derives from a human donor with alopecia areata. The CDR3 DNA is TGCAGCGGGTCGACTAGCTACAATGAGCAGTTCTTC. Its protein product is CSGSTSYNEQFF.